This entry lists 26 T cell receptor beta chains sequenced from one sample in a study of cytomegalovirus exposure and HLA in healthy donors. Only in-frame clones appear in the TCRdb table, and some are missing; sequencing was by immunoSEQ multiplex PCR. The top ten clones hold approximately 0.9% of a sample with 250,000 to 400,000 clones, roughly 87% of them seen once. The sequenced sample consisted of PBMCs. All receptors derive from a man aged 25-45 years in good health and CMV-seronegative.

The rearrangement uses TRBV6-1 and TRBJ1-1; D might be TRBD1 (5 bases). Between the trimmed V and J ends, which lost 5 bases and 4 bases, there was a span of 14 bases. The germline V gene encodes CDR1 MNHNS and CDR2 SASEGT. The CDR3 consists of 14 residues. The DNA of the CDR3 is TGTGCCAGCAGTCCACTGGGGGGAGGCACTGAAGCTTTCTTT. Amino acids: CASSPLGGGTEAFF.

This chain uses TRBV20-1 with TRBJ1-1, with TRBD1 identical over 9 bases. Germline V gene lookup returns CDR1 DFQATT and CDR2 SNEGSKA (reference sequence). This CDR3 is 11 amino acids long. V lost 5 bases to trimming and J lost 9 bases; unmatched junction nucleotides: 4. Here the CDR3 reads CSARDREKAFF. The CDR3 bases are TGCAGTGCTCGGGACAGGGAGAAAGCTTTCTTT.

The chain carries TRBV16 and TRBJ1-5, with D unclear. The CDR3 totals 16 residues. Germline assignment: CDR1 KGHSY and CDR2 FQNENV. Trimming removed 4 bases at V and 0 bases at J, with 13 bases between. CDR3 nucleotide sequence: TGTGCCAGCAGCCTACTCCTGGGAGATAGCAATCAGCCCCAGCATTTT. Its protein product is CASSLLLGDSNQPQHF. Combining the CDR3 with reference TRBV16 and TRBJ1-5 gives the whole variable domain GEEVAQTPKHLVRGEGQKAKLYCAPIKGHSYVFWYQQVLKNEFKFLISFQNENVFDETGMPKERFSAKCLPNSPCSLEIQATKLEDSAVYFCASSLLLGDSNQPQHFGDGTRLSIL.

This clone came up a few times. V gene TRBV5-1 combines with J gene TRBJ1-4, with TRBD1 identical over 9 bases. The CDR3 length is 14 residues. Germline assignment: CDR1 SGHRS and CDR2 YFSETQ. Germline trimming cut 5 bases from V and 5 bases from J; bases unmatched to any gene: 4. The CDR3 spells CASRPGTGNEKLFF. CDR3 DNA sequence: TGCGCCAGCAGACCCGGGACAGGGAATGAAAAACTGTTTTTT.

The chain is built from TRBV5-1 and TRBJ1-2; D is unclear. Germline V lookup: CDR1 SGHRS, CDR2 YFSETQ. The CDR3 has 13 amino acids. The V and J ends lost 0 bases and 4 bases respectively, with 7 bases between them. The CDR3 sequence: CASSLAGSYGYTF. CDR3 bases: TGCGCCAGCAGCTTGGCCGGTTCCTATGGCTACACCTTC. Full variable domain (missing parts from reference TRBV5-1 and TRBJ1-2): KAGVTQTPRYLIKTRGQQVTLSCSPISGHRSVSWYQQTPGQGLQFLFEYFSETQRNKGNFPGRFSGRQFSNSRSEMNVSTLELGDSALYLCASSLAGSYGYTFGSGTRLTVV.

The chain joins TRBV7-2 to TRBJ2-5, with TRBD2 matching over 11 bases. Per the germline V gene, CDR1 is SGHTA and CDR2 is FQGNSA. The V gene end was trimmed by 1 base and the J gene end by 6 bases; junction bases not matched to a gene: 7. The CDR3 spans 16 residues. The CDR3 sequence: CASSLELAGGLKTQYF. In DNA, the CDR3 is TGTGCCAGCAGCTTAGAGTTAGCGGGGGGGTTAAAGACCCAGTACTTC.

The chain links TRBV19 to TRBJ2-1; a weak D match, TRBD2 (6 bases). CDR1 is LNHDA, CDR2 SQIVND, per germline (reference sequence). V gave up 4 bases and J gave up 8 bases, with 15 bases separating them. This CDR3 contains 14 residues. Here the CDR3 reads CASSTRRGGDEQFF. The CDR3, as DNA: TGTGCCAGTAGTACCAGAAGGGGAGGCGATGAGCAGTTCTTC.

The rearrangement links TRBV10-3 to TRBJ1-2; D remains ambiguous. CDR3 length: 11 amino acids. The germline V gene encodes CDR1 ENHRY and CDR2 SYGVKD. The V end was cut by 9 bases, the J end by 3 bases, with 8 bases between. CDR3 sequence: CAMRRDYGYTF. CDR3 nucleotides: TGTGCCATGAGGAGGGACTATGGCTACACCTTC.

The chain couples TRBV9 to TRBJ1-1; TRBD1 is a possible D gene (6 bases). Germline-derived CDR1 and CDR2 are SGDLS and YYNGEE. The V and J ends lost 0 bases and 6 bases respectively, with 12 bases between them. The CDR3 covers 14 residues. CDR3 sequence (DNA): TGTGCCAGCAGCGTAGAAGGGGGGAGGGCTGAAGCTTTCTTT. It encodes CASSVEGGRAEAFF.

The chain carries TRBV12-5 and TRBJ1-1; D call uncertain. Trimming took 4 bases from V and 4 from J, leaving 13 bases between them. Germline-derived CDR1 and CDR2 are LGHNT and FRNRAP. The CDR3 extends over 14 amino acids. The CDR3 DNA reads TGTGCTAGTGGTTCCGCGGCTATGGGCACTGAAGCTTTCTTT. This sequence encodes CASGSAAMGTEAFF.

This rearrangement joins TRBV11-2 to TRBJ1-1; 7 bases agree with TRBD1. Germline V gives CDR1 SGHAT, CDR2 FQNNGV. This CDR3 spans 17 amino acids. V gave up 5 bases and J gave up 0 bases; unmatched junction bases: 12. CDR3 loop: CASSAQTGWDMNTEAFF. In nucleotides, the CDR3 is TGTGCCAGCAGCGCCCAGACAGGGTGGGACATGAACACTGAAGCTTTCTTT.

The chain couples TRBV5-1 to TRBJ2-2; 13 positions agree with TRBD2. With 4 bases clipped from V and 0 bases from J, the junction kept 9 bases outside the gene matches. Germline values: CDR1 SGHRS, CDR2 YFSETQ. CDR3 size: 19 residues. This CDR3 is CASSPTSGGAVANTGELFF. The CDR3, as DNA: TGCGCCAGCAGCCCTACTAGCGGGGGGGCTGTGGCGAACACCGGGGAGCTGTTTTTT.

The J gene is TRBJ2-5, the V gene TRBV14, with 10 bases aligning to TRBD2. V lost 3 bases, J lost 4 bases, and 2 bases stayed unmatched. CDR1 is SGHDN, CDR2 FVKESK, per germline. The CDR3 runs to 14 residues. CDR3 in DNA: TGTGCCAGCAGCCAGGCTAGCGGGAGAGAGACCCAGTACTTC. Translating gives CASSQASGRETQYF.

The J gene is TRBJ2-5, the V gene TRBV4-1; TRBD1 matches at 7 bases. V shed 4 bases and J 1 base; nucleotides not matched to a gene: 15. Germline CDR1 is MGHRA and CDR2 is YSYEKL. This CDR3 is built from 18 residues. The CDR3 region is CASSPGILRAGGQETQYF. CDR3 in DNA: TGCGCCAGCAGCCCCGGAATATTAAGAGCAGGGGGCCAAGAGACCCAGTACTTC.

V is TRBV7-6 and J is TRBJ1-2; 8 bases are a match to TRBD1. The length of the CDR3 is 13 residues. Germline CDR1 reads SGHVS; CDR2 reads FNYEAQ. The V gene end was trimmed by 5 bases and the J gene end by 8 bases; junction bases not matched to a gene: 7. The CDR3 spells CASSRAPGGGYTF. Here the CDR3 DNA reads TGTGCCAGCAGCCGTGCCCCAGGGGGCGGCTACACCTTC.

This clone was detected a few times. The chain uses TRBV27 and TRBJ2-7, with 8 nucleotides matching TRBD1. The J segment lost 12 bases and the V segment lost 6 bases, leaving 7 bases of the junction unmatched. Per the germline V gene, CDR1 is MNHEY and CDR2 is SMNVEV (reference sequence). CDR3 length: 11 amino acids. The CDR3 spells CASRGTGTRYF. Written as DNA, the CDR3 is TGTGCCAGCAGGGGGACAGGCACTAGGTACTTC.

The chain employs TRBV7-2 and TRBJ2-1; 9 bases fit TRBD2. The CDR3 is 17 amino acids. J lost 7 bases, V lost 0 bases, and 10 bases had no gene match. Germline CDR1 SGHTA, CDR2 FQGNSA. The CDR3 protein is CASSLAIRLAAHNEQFF. Written as DNA, the CDR3 is TGTGCCAGCAGCTTAGCCATACGACTAGCGGCTCATAATGAGCAGTTCTTC.

The rearrangement uses TRBV18 and TRBJ1-5; possible D gene TRBD1, 5 bases. The CDR3 is 15 residues long. Trimming cost V 5 bases and J 5 bases, with 16 bases left between them. The germline V gene has CDR1 KGHSH and CDR2 LQKENI. Here the CDR3 reads CASSLLGRGDQPQHF. The CDR3 bases are TGTGCCAGCTCATTGTTAGGACGGGGGGATCAGCCCCAGCATTTT.

This chain joins TRBV2 and TRBJ2-7; 7 bases line up with TRBD2. Trimming at V came to 9 bases and at J to 0 bases, leaving 11 bases not matched to a gene. The CDR3 loop spans 15 amino acids. Germline V gives CDR1 SNHLY, CDR2 FYNNEI. The CDR3 protein is CASGGGQISSYEQYF. The CDR3 nucleotides are TGTGCCAGTGGGGGAGGGCAGATTTCCTCCTACGAGCAGTACTTC.

V and J are TRBV6-6 and TRBJ1-2; D is undetermined. CDR3 length: 14 amino acids. Trimming pared 6 bases from V and 4 bases from J, leaving 15 bases between. Germline-derived CDR1 and CDR2 are MNHNY and SVGAGI (reference sequence). The CDR3 reads CASRRGSEAYGYTF. The DNA for the CDR3 is TGTGCCAGCAGACGAGGGAGCGAGGCCTATGGCTACACCTTC.

V is TRBV7-9 and J is TRBJ2-1; TRBD2 agrees at 7 bases. The ends lost 2 bases at V and 10 bases at J; junction bases unmatched: 2. Germline V gene lookup returns CDR1 SEHNR and CDR2 FQNEAQ (reference sequence). This CDR3 is 12 amino acids long. The CDR3 sequence: CASSLSGGEQFF. In DNA, the CDR3 is TGTGCCAGCAGCTTATCCGGGGGGGAGCAGTTCTTC.

This clone appeared a few times. CDR3 nucleotide sequence: TGTGCCTGGGACAGGTATAATTCACCCCTCCACTTT. It codes for CAWDRYNSPLHF. The rearrangement joins TRBV30 to TRBJ1-6; D is perhaps TRBD1 (6 bases). This CDR3 is built from 12 residues. V gave up 5 bases and J gave up 4 bases, with 6 bases separating them. Germline lookup yields CDR1 GTSNPN and CDR2 SVGIG (reference sequence).

This chain joins TRBV16 and TRBJ1-5, with 7 positions matching TRBD1. The CDR3 has 17 residues. Germline CDR1 is KGHSY and CDR2 is FQNENV. J lost 0 bases, V lost 2 bases, and 7 bases had no gene match. The CDR3 DNA is TGTGCCAGCAGCCAAACAGGGGATATGGCTAGCAATCAGCCCCAGCATTTT. Encoded protein: CASSQTGDMASNQPQHF.

This clone was seen only once. The gene calls are TRBV28 and TRBJ2-7; weak D call: TRBD1 (5 bases). The ends were cut back, 5 bases at V and 0 bases at J, with 11 bases in the middle. Germline CDR1 MDHEN, CDR2 SYDVKM. The length of the CDR3 is 14 residues. Here the CDR3 reads CASSLRGFSYEQYF. The CDR3 DNA reads TGTGCCAGCAGTCTTAGGGGTTTCTCCTACGAGCAGTACTTC.

V is TRBV14 and J is TRBJ2-7; tentative D call: TRBD2 (6 bases). CDR3 length: 15 amino acids. The germline V gene has CDR1 SGHDN and CDR2 FVKESK. Trimming removed 5 bases from V and 4 bases from J, with 18 bases in between. The CDR3 here is CASSSRGSTIYEQYF. DNA for the CDR3: TGTGCCAGCAGCTCCCGGGGGTCTACTATATACGAGCAGTACTTC.

This clone was seen a single time. This sequence joins TRBV10-3 and TRBJ1-1, with D unclear. Between the trimmed V and J ends, which lost 6 bases and 6 bases, there was a span of 11 bases. CDR1 is ENHRY and CDR2 is SYGVKD in the germline V gene. The CDR3 totals 12 residues. The CDR3 protein is CAISATRAEAFF. The CDR3 DNA reads TGTGCCATCAGCGCGACTCGGGCTGAAGCTTTCTTT.